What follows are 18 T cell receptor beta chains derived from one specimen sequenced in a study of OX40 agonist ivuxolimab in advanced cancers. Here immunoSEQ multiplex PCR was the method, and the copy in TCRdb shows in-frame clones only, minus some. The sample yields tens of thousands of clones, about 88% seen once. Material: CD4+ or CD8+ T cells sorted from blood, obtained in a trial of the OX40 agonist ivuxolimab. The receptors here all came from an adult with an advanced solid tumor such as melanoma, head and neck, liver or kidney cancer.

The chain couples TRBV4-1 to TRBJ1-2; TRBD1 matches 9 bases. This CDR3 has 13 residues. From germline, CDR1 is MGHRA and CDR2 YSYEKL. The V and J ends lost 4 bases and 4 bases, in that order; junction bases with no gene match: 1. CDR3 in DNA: TGCGCCAGCAGCCCGACAGGGGGCTATGGCTACACCTTC. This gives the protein CASSPTGGYGYTF.

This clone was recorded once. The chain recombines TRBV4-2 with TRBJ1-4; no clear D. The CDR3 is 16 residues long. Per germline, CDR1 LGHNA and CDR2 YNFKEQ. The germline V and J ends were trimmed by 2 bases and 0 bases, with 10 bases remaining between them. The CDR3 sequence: CASSQYRQATNEKLFF. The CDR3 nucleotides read TGTGCCAGCAGCCAATACAGACAAGCAACTAATGAAAAACTGTTTTTT.

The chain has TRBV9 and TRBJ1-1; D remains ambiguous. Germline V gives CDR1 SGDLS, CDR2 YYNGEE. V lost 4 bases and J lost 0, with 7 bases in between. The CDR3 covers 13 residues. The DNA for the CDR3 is TGTGCCAGCAGCTCCCGGTTGAACACTGAAGCTTTCTTT. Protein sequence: CASSSRLNTEAFF.

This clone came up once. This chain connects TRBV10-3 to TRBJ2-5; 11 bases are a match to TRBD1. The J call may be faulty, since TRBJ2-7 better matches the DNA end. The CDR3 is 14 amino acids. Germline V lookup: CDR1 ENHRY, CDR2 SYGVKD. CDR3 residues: CAISKDRGPYEQYF. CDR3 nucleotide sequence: TGTGCCATCAGTAAGGACAGGGGGCCCTACGAGCAGTACTTC.

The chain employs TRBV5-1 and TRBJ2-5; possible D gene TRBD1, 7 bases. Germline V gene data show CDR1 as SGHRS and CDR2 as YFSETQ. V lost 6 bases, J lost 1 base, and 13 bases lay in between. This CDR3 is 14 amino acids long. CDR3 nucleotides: TGCGCCAGCAACCCAGGGGGGACCCAAGAGACCCAGTACTTC. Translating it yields CASNPGGTQETQYF.

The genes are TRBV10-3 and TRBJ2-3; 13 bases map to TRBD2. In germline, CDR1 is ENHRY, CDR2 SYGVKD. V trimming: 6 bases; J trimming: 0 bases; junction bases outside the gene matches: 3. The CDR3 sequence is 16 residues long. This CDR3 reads CAISPGLAGSTDTQYF. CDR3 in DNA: TGTGCCATCAGCCCGGGACTAGCGGGAAGCACAGATACGCAGTATTTT.

The CDR3 here is CASSPPGRGRRADTQYF. In nucleotides, the CDR3 is TGTGCCAGCTCACCACCGGGGAGGGGGCGACGGGCAGATACGCAGTATTTT. V usage is TRBV18 and J usage is TRBJ2-3; D is tentatively TRBD1 or TRBD2 (7 bases each). Germline V lookup: CDR1 KGHSH, CDR2 LQKENI. The CDR3 is made up of 17 amino acids. V lost 0 bases to trimming and J lost 4 bases, with 17 bases between them.

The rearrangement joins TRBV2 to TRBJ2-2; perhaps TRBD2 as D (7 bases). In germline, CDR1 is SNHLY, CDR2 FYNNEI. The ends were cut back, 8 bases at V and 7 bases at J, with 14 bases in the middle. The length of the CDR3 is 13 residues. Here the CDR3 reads CASSGAGVGELFF. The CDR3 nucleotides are TGTGCCAGCTCGGGGGCGGGGGTCGGGGAGCTGTTTTTT.

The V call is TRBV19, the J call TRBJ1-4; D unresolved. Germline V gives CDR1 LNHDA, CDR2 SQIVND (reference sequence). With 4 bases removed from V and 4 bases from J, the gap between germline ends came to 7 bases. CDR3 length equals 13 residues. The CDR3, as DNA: TGTGCCAGTAGTACGGACCGTAATGAAAAACTGTTTTTT. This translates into CASSTDRNEKLFF.

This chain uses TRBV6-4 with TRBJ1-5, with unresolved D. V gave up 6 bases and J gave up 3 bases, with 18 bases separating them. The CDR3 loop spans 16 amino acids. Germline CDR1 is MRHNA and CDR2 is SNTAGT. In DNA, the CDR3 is TGTGCCAGCAGGCATCATGAGGTCTCCCCCAATCAGCCCCAGCATTTT. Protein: CASRHHEVSPNQPQHF.

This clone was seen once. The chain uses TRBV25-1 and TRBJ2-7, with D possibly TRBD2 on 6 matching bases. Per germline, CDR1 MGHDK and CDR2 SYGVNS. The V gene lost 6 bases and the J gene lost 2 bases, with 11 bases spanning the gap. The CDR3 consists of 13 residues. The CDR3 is CASRGGRAYEQYF. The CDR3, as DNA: TGTGCCAGCAGGGGGGGTAGGGCCTACGAGCAGTACTTC.

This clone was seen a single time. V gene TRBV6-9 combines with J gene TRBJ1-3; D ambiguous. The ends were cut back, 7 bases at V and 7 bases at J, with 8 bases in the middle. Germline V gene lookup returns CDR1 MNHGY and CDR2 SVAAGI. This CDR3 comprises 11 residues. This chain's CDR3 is CASTYGNTIYF. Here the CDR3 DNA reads TGTGCCAGCACCTACGGTAACACCATATATTTT.

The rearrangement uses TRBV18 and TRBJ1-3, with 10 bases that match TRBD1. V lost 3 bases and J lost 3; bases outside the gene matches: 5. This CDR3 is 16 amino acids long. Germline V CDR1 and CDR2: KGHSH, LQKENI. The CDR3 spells CASSPGTGVRGNTIYF. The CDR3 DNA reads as TGTGCCAGCTCACCTGGGACAGGGGTCCGTGGAAACACCATATATTTT.

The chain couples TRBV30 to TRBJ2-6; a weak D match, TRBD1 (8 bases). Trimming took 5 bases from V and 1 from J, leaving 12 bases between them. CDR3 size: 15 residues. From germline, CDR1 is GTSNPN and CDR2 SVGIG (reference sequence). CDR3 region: CAWGQGGSGANVLTF. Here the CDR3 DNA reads TGTGCCTGGGGACAGGGAGGGTCTGGGGCCAACGTCCTGACTTTC.

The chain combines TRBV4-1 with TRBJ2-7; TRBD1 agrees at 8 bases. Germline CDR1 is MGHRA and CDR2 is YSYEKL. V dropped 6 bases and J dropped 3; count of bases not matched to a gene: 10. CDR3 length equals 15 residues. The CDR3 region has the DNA TGCGCCAGCAGTTACAACGGACAGGGAGGCTACGAGCAGTACTTC. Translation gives CASSYNGQGGYEQYF.

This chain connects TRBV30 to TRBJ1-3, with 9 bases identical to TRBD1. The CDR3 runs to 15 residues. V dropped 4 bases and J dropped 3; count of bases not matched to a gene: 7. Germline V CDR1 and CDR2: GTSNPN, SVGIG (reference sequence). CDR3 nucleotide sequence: TGTGCCTGGACCCGAGGACAGGGGTTTGGAAACACCATATATTTT. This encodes CAWTRGQGFGNTIYF.

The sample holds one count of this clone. CDR3: CASSLNGQGRNTIYF. CDR3 DNA sequence: TGCGCCAGCAGCTTGAATGGGCAGGGGAGAAACACCATATATTTT. V is TRBV5-1 and J is TRBJ1-3, with a weak D call TRBD1 (6 bases). There are 15 residues in the CDR3. The germline V gene encodes CDR1 SGHRS and CDR2 YFSETQ. Deletions cut 1 base from V and 5 bases from J, with 13 bases between.

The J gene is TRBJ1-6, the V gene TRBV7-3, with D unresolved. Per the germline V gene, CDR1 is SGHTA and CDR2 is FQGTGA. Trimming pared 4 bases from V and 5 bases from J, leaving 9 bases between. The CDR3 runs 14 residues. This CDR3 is CASSSTANNSPLHF. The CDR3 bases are TGTGCCAGCAGCTCCACGGCAAATAATTCACCCCTCCACTTT.